Listed below are T cell receptor beta chains from one sample, sequenced in a study of blood T cell repertoires in COVID-19. The assay was immunoSEQ multiplex PCR, and TCRdb's table has in-frame clones only and misses some. The sample records some 190,000 clones, around 80% being singletons. Sample: peripheral blood. Receptors were obtained from a human donor in a cohort sampled during active COVID-19. CDR3s include the opening cysteine and the closing phenylalanine or tryptophan. A D gene is named only where the DNA matches it firmly. The size field is filled for only some rows; it gives once, few, many or a size class.

clone size	V gene	D gene	J gene	CDR3 protein	CDR3 DNA
many	TRBV7-6	TRBD1	TRBJ1-4	CASSLAGDRGRGKLFF	TGTGCCAGCAGCTTAGCGGGGGACAGGGGACGGGGAAAACTGTTTTTT
NA	TRBV7-9	NA	TRBJ2-7	CASSPLLEQYF	TGTGCCAGCAGTCCCCTTCTCGAGCAGTACTTC
NA	TRBV5-1	TRBD2	TRBJ2-3	CASSFKLAGGHVSTDTQYF	TGCGCCAGCAGCTTCAAACTAGCGGGGGGCCATGTAAGCACAGATACGCAGTATTTT
NA	TRBV12-3/TRBV12-4	TRBD1	TRBJ1-6	CAAGTGDSPLHF	TGTGCCGCCGGGACAGGAGATTCACCCCTCCACTTT
few	TRBV7-6	NA	TRBJ1-3	CASSLEEGENSGNTIYF	TGTGCCAGCAGCTTAGAAGAGGGGGAAAACTCTGGAAACACCATATATTTT
NA	TRBV19	NA	TRBJ2-5	CASSPGLLETQYF	TGTGCCAGTAGTCCGGGACTTCTGGAGACCCAGTACTTC
NA	TRBV3-1/TRBV3-2	NA	TRBJ1-1	CASSQQQGTAEAFF	TGTGCCAGCAGCCAGCAACAGGGAACCGCTGAAGCTTTCTTT
NA	TRBV11-1	NA	TRBJ1-1	CASSLTGMNTEAFF	TGTGCCAGCAGCTTAACGGGGATGAACACTGAAGCTTTCTTT
many	TRBV7-9	NA	TRBJ2-6	CASSSLELSGANVLTF	TGTGCCAGCAGCTCGTTAGAGCTCTCTGGGGCCAACGTCCTGACTTTC
NA	TRBV7-8	TRBD1	TRBJ2-2	CASSLRDRVKTGELFF	TGTGCCAGCAGCCTCCGGGACAGGGTAAAGACCGGGGAGCTGTTTTTT
once	TRBV11-2	NA	TRBJ1-6	CASSFEQDSSPLHF	TGTGCCAGCAGCTTCGAGCAGGATTCCTCACCCCTCCACTTT
NA	TRBV4-2	TRBD1	TRBJ1-3	CASSRPPSGQGLSGNTIYF	TGTGCCAGCAGCCGCCCCCCATCCGGACAGGGTCTATCTGGAAACACCATATATTTT
NA	TRBV5-1	NA	TRBJ1-1	CASSGNTQGTEAFF	TGCGCCAGCAGCGGGAACACACAGGGCACTGAAGCTTTCTTT
NA	TRBV9	TRBD2	TRBJ2-3	CASSAGPTSGGGLDTQYF	TGTGCCAGCAGCGCGGGCCCCACTAGCGGGGGGGGGCTAGATACGCAGTATTTT
few	TRBV15	TRBD1	TRBJ2-7	CATSTRDRGEQYF	TGTGCCACCTCAACGAGGGACAGGGGCGAGCAGTACTTC
NA	TRBV9	NA	TRBJ1-4	CASSASTVYEKLFF	TGTGCCAGCAGCGCTTCCACAGTCTACGAAAAACTGTTTTTT
many	TRBV4-2	TRBD1	TRBJ2-2	CASSQGQGVDGELFF	TGTGCCAGCAGCCAAGGACAGGGAGTGGACGGGGAGCTGTTTTTT
NA	TRBV29-1	NA	TRBJ1-2	CSVEEKGVNYGYTF	TGCAGCGTTGAAGAGAAGGGGGTTAACTATGGCTACACCTTC
NA	TRBV6-5	NA	TRBJ1-2	CASSYSRSAYGYTF	TGTGCCAGCAGTTACTCGAGGTCGGCATATGGCTACACCTTC
NA	TRBV5-6	TRBD1	TRBJ1-5	CASSQDRDSDNQPQHF	TGTGCCAGCAGCCAGGACCGGGACAGCGACAATCAGCCCCAGCATTTT
NA	TRBV19	NA	TRBJ1-1	CASSIEGALAEAFF	TGTGCCAGTAGTATAGAGGGTGCCCTAGCTGAAGCTTTCTTT
NA	TRBV15	NA	TRBJ2-5	CATSPTRTGPGTQYF	TGTGCCACCAGCCCAACCCGCACAGGGCCAGGGACCCAGTACTTC
once	TRBV29-1	NA	TRBJ1-1	CSVVRSENTEAFF	TGCAGCGTTGTGAGGTCGGAGAACACTGAAGCTTTCTTT
once	TRBV3-1/TRBV3-2	NA	TRBJ1-3	CASSQVSSGNTIYF	TGTGCCAGCAGCCAAGTCAGCTCTGGAAACACCATATATTTT
once	TRBV5-1	TRBD1	TRBJ1-1	CASRQRQGPVGTEAFF	TGCGCCAGCAGGCAAAGACAGGGACCGGTTGGCACTGAAGCTTTCTTT
few	TRBV9	TRBD1	TRBJ1-5	CASSVHQGGPQHF	TGTGCCAGCAGCGTCCACCAGGGGGGGCCCCAGCATTTT
once	TRBV10-2	TRBD1	TRBJ1-3	CASSEVHRGPGNTIYF	TGCGCCAGCAGTGAGGTACACAGGGGGCCCGGAAACACCATATATTTT
NA	TRBV10-3	NA	TRBJ1-1	CAISGPGGGTEAFF	TGTGCCATCAGTGGCCCGGGGGGGGGCACTGAAGCTTTCTTT
NA	TRBV5-1	NA	TRBJ2-2	CASSRDNGSGELFF	TGCGCCAGCAGCCGGGACAATGGGTCCGGGGAGCTGTTTTTT
once	TRBV7-8	NA	TRBJ2-5	CASSSGLVARETQYF	TGTGCCAGCAGCTCGGGATTGGTGGCTCGGGAGACCCAGTACTTC
NA	TRBV15	NA	TRBJ2-1	CATSPRAAPGGEQFF	TGTGCCACCAGCCCGAGGGCGGCTCCCGGGGGTGAGCAGTTCTTC
NA	TRBV6-5	TRBD1	TRBJ1-4	CASSYYRGVGEKLFF	TGTGCCAGCAGTTATTACAGGGGAGTTGGGGAAAAACTGTTTTTT
NA	TRBV2	TRBD1	TRBJ1-2	CASSGAGGQGADYGYTF	TGTGCCAGCAGTGGGGCTGGGGGGCAGGGGGCGGACTATGGCTACACCTTC
NA	TRBV10-1	NA	TRBJ1-2	CASSESRNYGYTF	TGCGCCAGCAGTGAAAGTCGGAACTATGGCTACACCTTC
NA	TRBV6-5	NA	TRBJ2-1	CASSYGASLGNEQFF	TGTGCCAGCAGTTACGGGGCCAGCCTAGGCAATGAGCAGTTCTTC
NA	TRBV28	TRBD2	TRBJ2-1	CASSSGLAGEAEQFF	TGTGCCAGCAGCTCCGGACTAGCGGGAGAGGCTGAGCAGTTCTTC
NA	TRBV30	NA	TRBJ2-7	CAWSVPWGRNEQYF	TGTGCCTGGAGTGTACCGTGGGGGCGGAACGAGCAGTACTTC
NA	TRBV11-2	NA	TRBJ1-3	CASRPSGGLMGNTIYF	TGTGCCAGCAGACCCTCCGGCGGGCTGATGGGAAACACCATATATTTT
NA	TRBV11-3	NA	TRBJ1-2	CASSFSGGGGYTF	TGTGCCAGCAGCTTTTCGGGGGGAGGAGGCTACACCTTC
NA	TRBV27	NA	TRBJ2-7	CASSLGVGVYYEQYF	TGTGCCAGCAGTTTAGGAGTAGGGGTTTACTACGAGCAGTACTTC
NA	TRBV4-2	TRBD1	TRBJ2-7	CASSLKAGNRGEEQYF	TGTGCCAGCAGCCTAAAAGCGGGTAACAGGGGGGAGGAGCAGTACTTC
once	TRBV7-9	NA	TRBJ2-1	CASSSRPRPTGVAKNEQFF	TGTGCCAGCAGCTCCAGGCCCAGGCCTACGGGAGTAGCTAAGAATGAGCAGTTCTTC